The clone carrying this T cell receptor beta chain was observed many times. The sample originates from a study of neurological immune-mediated disorders. With 10-nucleotide random UMIs, 5'RACE was used to make the cDNA. In TCRdb, the 5' RACE reads were re-called with MiXCR into one record per CDR3 protein. Altogether under 70,000 distinct CDR3 sequences are present, 2.5% to 3.5% being singletons, with the ten largest covering 4.5% to 6.5%. The CDR3 extends over 23 amino acids. The V gene's germline CDR1 is DFQATT and CDR2 SNEGSKA (reference sequence). With 6 bases clipped from V and 5 bases from J, the junction kept 37 bases outside the gene matches.

The chain carries TRBV20-1 and TRBJ2-1; 7 bases agree with TRBD1. The sample taken for sequencing was PBMCs. This TCR was recovered from a woman between 50 and 59 years old with multiple sclerosis. The CDR3 protein is CSADYREEAAMRTGHLSDNEQFF. In DNA, the CDR3 is TGCAGTGCCGACTATAGGGAAGAGGCGGCCATGAGGACAGGCCACCTCTCGGACAATGAGCAGTTCTTC.